The clone carrying this T cell receptor (beta chain) appeared a single time. This specimen belongs to a study of OX40 agonist ivuxolimab in advanced cancers. The protocol was immunoSEQ multiplex PCR, while the TCRdb copy is restricted to in-frame clones and leaves out a portion. The table has approximately 77,000 clones, around four fifths seen once. This clonotype was sampled from an adult with an advanced solid tumor such as melanoma, head and neck, liver or kidney cancer. This sample comprised CD4+ or CD8+ T cells sorted from blood, obtained in a trial of the OX40 agonist ivuxolimab.

The CDR3 here is CASSFWGYEQYF. The DNA of the CDR3 is TGTGCCAGCAGCTTTTGGGGCTACGAGCAGTACTTC. The chain is built from TRBV5-6 and TRBJ2-7; D is undetermined. The CDR3 loop spans 12 amino acids. Trimming took off 2 bases at V and 3 bases at J, with 6 bases between the two ends. The germline V gene encodes CDR1 SGHDT and CDR2 YYEEEE.